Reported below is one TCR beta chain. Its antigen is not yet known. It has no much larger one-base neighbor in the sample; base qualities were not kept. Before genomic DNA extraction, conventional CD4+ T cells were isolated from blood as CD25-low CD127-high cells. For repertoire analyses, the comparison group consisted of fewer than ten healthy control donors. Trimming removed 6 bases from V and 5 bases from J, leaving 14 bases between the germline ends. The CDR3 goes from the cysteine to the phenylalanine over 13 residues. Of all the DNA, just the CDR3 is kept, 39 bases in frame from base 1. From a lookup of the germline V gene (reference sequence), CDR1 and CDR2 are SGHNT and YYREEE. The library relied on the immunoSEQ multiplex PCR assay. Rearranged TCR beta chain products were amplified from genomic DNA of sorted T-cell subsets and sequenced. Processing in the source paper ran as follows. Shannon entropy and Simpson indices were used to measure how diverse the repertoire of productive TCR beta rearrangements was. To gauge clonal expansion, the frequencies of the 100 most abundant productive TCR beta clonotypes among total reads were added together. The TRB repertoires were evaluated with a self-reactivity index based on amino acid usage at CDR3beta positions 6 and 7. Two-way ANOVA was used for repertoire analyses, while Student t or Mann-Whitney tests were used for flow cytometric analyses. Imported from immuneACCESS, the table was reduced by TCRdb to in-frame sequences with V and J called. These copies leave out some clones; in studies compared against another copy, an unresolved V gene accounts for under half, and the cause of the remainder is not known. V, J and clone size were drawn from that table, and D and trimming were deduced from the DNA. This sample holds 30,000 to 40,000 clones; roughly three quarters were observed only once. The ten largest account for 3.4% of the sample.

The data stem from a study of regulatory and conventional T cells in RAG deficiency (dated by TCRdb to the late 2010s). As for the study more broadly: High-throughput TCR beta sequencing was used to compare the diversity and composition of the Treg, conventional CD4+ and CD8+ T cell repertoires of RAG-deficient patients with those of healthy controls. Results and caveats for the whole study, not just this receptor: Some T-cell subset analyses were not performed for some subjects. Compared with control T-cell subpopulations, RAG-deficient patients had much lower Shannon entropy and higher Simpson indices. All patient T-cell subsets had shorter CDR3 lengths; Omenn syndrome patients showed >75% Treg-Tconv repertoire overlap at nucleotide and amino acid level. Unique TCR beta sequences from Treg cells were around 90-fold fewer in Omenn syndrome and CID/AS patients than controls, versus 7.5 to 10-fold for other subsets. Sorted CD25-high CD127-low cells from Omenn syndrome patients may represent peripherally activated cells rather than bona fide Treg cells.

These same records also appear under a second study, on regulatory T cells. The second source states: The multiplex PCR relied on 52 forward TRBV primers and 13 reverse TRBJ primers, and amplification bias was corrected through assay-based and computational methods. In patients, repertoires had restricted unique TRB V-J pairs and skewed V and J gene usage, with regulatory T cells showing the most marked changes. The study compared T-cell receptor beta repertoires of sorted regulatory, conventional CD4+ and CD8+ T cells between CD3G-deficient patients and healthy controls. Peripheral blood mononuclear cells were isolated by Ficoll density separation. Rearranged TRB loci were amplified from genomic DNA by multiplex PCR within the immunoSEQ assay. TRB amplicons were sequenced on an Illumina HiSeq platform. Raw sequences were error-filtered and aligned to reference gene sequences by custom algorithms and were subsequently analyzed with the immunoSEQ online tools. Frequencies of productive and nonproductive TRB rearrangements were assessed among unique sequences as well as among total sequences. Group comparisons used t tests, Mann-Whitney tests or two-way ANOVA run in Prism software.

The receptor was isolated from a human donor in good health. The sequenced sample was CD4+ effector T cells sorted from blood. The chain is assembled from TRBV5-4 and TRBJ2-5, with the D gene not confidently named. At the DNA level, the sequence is TGTGCCAGCACCTCGGACCTTCGGGAGACCCAGTACTTC. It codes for CASTSDLRETQYF.